These T cell receptor beta chains were read from a single sample in a study of technical replicates of blood from a handful of donors. Profiling relied on immunoSEQ multiplex PCR, and the TCRdb table lists in-frame clones only, not all of them. The table lists about 69,000 clones, over 70% of them singletons. Sequenced sample: PBMCs. The receptors were gathered from a human donor in good health. Some clones in this sample may be carry-over from other donors' samples. CDR3s include the opening cysteine and the closing phenylalanine or tryptophan. The order of the fields is J gene, D gene, clone size, V gene, CDR3 protein, CDR3 DNA. D genes are given only for firm matches. Clone size is shown for a subset of rows, as once, few, many or a class of expanded clone.

J: TRBJ1-2
D: .
size: .
V: TRBV7-8
CDR3: CASSLFVTMSGYTF
DNA: TGTGCCAGCAGCTTATTTGTTACAATGTCGGGCTACACCTTC

J: TRBJ2-5
D: TRBD2
size: .
V: TRBV6-5
CDR3: CASSAGTSRQETQYF
DNA: TGTGCCAGCAGTGCAGGGACTAGCAGACAAGAGACCCAGTACTTC

J: TRBJ1-5
D: .
size: .
V: TRBV19
CDR3: CASSGGGGSRQPQHF
DNA: TGTGCCAGTAGCGGCGGGGGAGGGAGCCGCCAGCCCCAGCATTTT

J: TRBJ2-7
D: .
size: .
V: TRBV20-1
CDR3: CSATLESEQYF
DNA: TGCAGTGCTACCCTAGAGTCCGAGCAGTACTTC

J: TRBJ1-4
D: .
size: .
V: TRBV15
CDR3: CATSRDQGHNEKLFF
DNA: TGTGCCACCAGCAGAGATCAGGGCCATAATGAAAAACTGTTTTTT

J: TRBJ2-2
D: .
size: once
V: TRBV19
CDR3: CASSIAFRGRVGELFF
DNA: TGTGCCAGTAGTATAGCCTTCAGGGGACGGGTCGGGGAGCTGTTTTTT

J: TRBJ2-1
D: TRBD1
size: .
V: TRBV2
CDR3: CASTRDRETFF
DNA: TGTGCCAGCACTAGGGACAGAGAGACATTCTTC

J: TRBJ1-1
D: .
size: .
V: TRBV29-1
CDR3: CSVVRGGVNTEAFF
DNA: TGCAGCGTGGTAAGGGGCGGCGTGAACACTGAAGCTTTCTTT

J: TRBJ1-4
D: TRBD1
size: .
V: TRBV30
CDR3: CAWGGQGAEKLFF
DNA: TGTGCCTGGGGCGGACAGGGAGCTGAAAAACTGTTTTTT

J: TRBJ2-1
D: TRBD2
size: .
V: TRBV4-1
CDR3: CASSLREGGIYNEQFF
DNA: TGCGCCAGCAGCCTTCGGGAGGGCGGGATCTACAATGAGCAGTTCTTC

J: TRBJ1-3
D: .
size: .
V: TRBV5-1
CDR3: CASSLAGYGNTIYF
DNA: TGCGCCAGCAGCTTGGCAGGGTATGGAAACACCATATATTTT

J: TRBJ2-7
D: TRBD1
size: .
V: TRBV10-3
CDR3: CAISEGSHRGPYEQYF
DNA: TGTGCCATCAGTGAGGGTTCGCACAGGGGCCCCTACGAGCAGTACTTC

J: TRBJ2-1
D: .
size: .
V: TRBV4-2
CDR3: CASSQELLGGDEQFF
DNA: TGTGCCAGCAGCCAAGAACTACTAGGTGGCGATGAGCAGTTCTTC

J: TRBJ2-1
D: .
size: few
V: TRBV6-5
CDR3: CASRPRPGTGSEQFF
DNA: TGTGCCAGCAGACCCCGTCCCGGGACCGGGAGTGAGCAGTTCTTC

J: TRBJ2-1
D: TRBD2
size: .
V: TRBV18
CDR3: CASSPLGTSGYNEQFF
DNA: TGTGCCAGCTCACCTCTCGGGACTAGCGGCTACAATGAGCAGTTCTTC

J: TRBJ2-7
D: .
size: .
V: TRBV21-1
CDR3: CARHGPRRVYEQYF
DNA: TGTGCCAGGCACGGTCCAAGACGGGTATACGAGCAGTACTTC

J: TRBJ2-7
D: TRBD1
size: .
V: TRBV7-3
CDR3: CASSLRDRPYEQYF
DNA: TGTGCCAGCAGCTTACGGGACAGGCCCTACGAGCAGTACTTC

J: TRBJ2-5
D: TRBD1
size: .
V: TRBV7-2
CDR3: CASSWDRYQETQYF
DNA: TGTGCCAGCAGCTGGGACAGATACCAAGAGACCCAGTACTTC

J: TRBJ2-3
D: .
size: once
V: TRBV5-4
CDR3: CASSRREMTTTDTQYF
DNA: TGTGCCAGCAGCCGGCGAGAGATGACTACTACAGATACGCAGTATTTT

J: TRBJ2-7
D: TRBD1
size: few
V: TRBV2
CDR3: CASSQDRGEQYF
DNA: TGTGCCAGCAGTCAGGACAGGGGTGAGCAGTACTTC

J: TRBJ2-3
D: TRBD2
size: .
V: TRBV7-6
CDR3: CASSLAGRERPDTQYF
DNA: TGTGCCAGCAGCTTAGCGGGGAGGGAGCGCCCAGATACGCAGTATTTT

J: TRBJ2-1
D: TRBD1
size: .
V: TRBV5-4
CDR3: CASTNGGRQGNEQFF
DNA: TGTGCCAGCACCAATGGGGGACGACAGGGGAATGAGCAGTTCTTC

J: TRBJ2-7
D: .
size: .
V: TRBV4-1
CDR3: CASSQEGAGGSYEQYF
DNA: TGCGCCAGCAGCCAAGAGGGGGCAGGGGGGAGCTACGAGCAGTACTTC

J: TRBJ2-5
D: TRBD2
size: .
V: TRBV29-1
CDR3: CSVDLAGGETQYF
DNA: TGCAGCGTTGATCTAGCGGGAGGAGAGACCCAGTACTTC

J: TRBJ2-7
D: .
size: .
V: TRBV7-6
CDR3: CASSFRGSEQYF
DNA: TGTGCCAGCAGCTTTAGAGGGTCCGAGCAGTACTTC

J: TRBJ1-3
D: TRBD1
size: .
V: TRBV6-5
CDR3: CASSFGQGAGNTIYF
DNA: TGTGCCAGCAGTTTCGGACAGGGGGCTGGAAACACCATATATTTT

J: TRBJ2-1
D: .
size: .
V: TRBV21-1
CDR3: CASSTKRGKPHYNEQFF
DNA: TGTGCCAGCAGCACAAAAAGGGGTAAGCCTCACTACAATGAGCAGTTCTTC

J: TRBJ1-1
D: TRBD1
size: .
V: TRBV7-8
CDR3: CASSLTRGRGRGTEAFF
DNA: TGTGCCAGCAGCTTAACCAGGGGGCGGGGGCGAGGGACTGAAGCTTTCTTT

J: TRBJ2-1
D: .
size: .
V: TRBV9
CDR3: CASSVAGGGEQFF
DNA: TGTGCCAGCAGCGTAGCGGGGGGCGGAGAGCAGTTCTTC

J: TRBJ1-2
D: .
size: .
V: TRBV6-6
CDR3: CASSYSMTIRTAGYTF
DNA: TGTGCCAGCAGTTACTCGATGACCATTAGGACTGCTGGCTACACCTTC